One sample yielded the 18 T cell receptor beta chains listed below, sequenced in a study of T-cell reconstitution after alpha-beta-depleted transplantation in children. Unique molecular identifiers were used in preparing the TCRbeta library. MiXCR, run by TCRdb on the PCR reads, gives a single entry per CDR3 protein. The sample shows nearly 250,000 distinct CDR3 sequences, roughly 8% of them seen only once. The material was PBMCs, mostly from graft donor cells, obtained 180 days after TCRalphabeta/CD19-depleted stem cell transplant. Source of these receptors: a male patient aged 10 to 17 who had a stem cell transplant for acute lymphoblastic leukemia, so the T cells may come from the graft donor.

This clonotype was recorded at least ten times. This chain joins TRBV6-5 and TRBJ2-3; a possible D gene is TRBD1 (6 bases). V lost 1 base to trimming and J lost 3 bases, with 17 bases between them. CDR1 and CDR2 from the germline V gene are MNHEY and SVGAGI. CDR3 length: 17 amino acids. CDR3 loop: CASSYYNARGATDTQYF. In DNA form, the CDR3 reads TGTGCCAGCAGTTACTACAATGCCAGGGGAGCGACAGATACGCAGTATTTT.

For this clonotype: This sequence may be a read error, since a much larger clone differs from it by one base. The rearrangement links TRBV5-1 to TRBJ2-3, with no clear D. The CDR3 extends over 16 amino acids. Germline V gene sequence: CDR1 SGHRS, CDR2 YFSETQ. CDR3 coding DNA: TGCGCCAGCAGCCGAATCAAGTGGCCCCGCACAGATAAGCAGTATTTT. It codes for CASSRIKWPRTDKQYF.

In its sample, this clonotype was seen many times. This rearrangement joins TRBV29-1 to TRBJ1-2; TRBD1 matches 9 bases. Germline loops: CDR1 SQVTM, CDR2 ANQGSEA. The CDR3 spans 13 residues. V trimming: 4 bases; J trimming: 4 bases; junction bases outside the gene matches: 4. CDR3 sequence: CSVATGQGYGYTF. CDR3 coding DNA: TGCAGCGTTGCCACGGGACAGGGCTATGGCTACACCTTC.

The table lists this clonotype with a few counts. The chain couples TRBV18 to TRBJ2-1; 8 positions match TRBD2. After removal of 2 bases from V and 9 bases from J, the junction contained 3 bases not matched to a gene. Germline CDR1 KGHSH, CDR2 LQKENI. CDR3 length: 13 amino acids. The chain's CDR3 is CASSPSRGGEQFF. Here the CDR3 DNA reads TGTGCCAGCTCACCATCTCGGGGGGGTGAGCAGTTCTTC. The full variable domain, with the rest looked up from reference TRBV18 and TRBJ2-1, is NAGVMQNPRHLVRRRGQEARLRCSPMKGHSHVYWYRQLPEEGLKFMVYLQKENIIDESGMPKERFSAEFPKEGPSILRIQQVVRGDSAAYFCASSPSRGGEQFFGPGTRLTVL.

This clonotype was seen only a few times. V usage is TRBV19 and J usage is TRBJ2-2; 10 bases fit TRBD1. Trimming took 6 bases from V and 5 from J; bases not matched to a gene: 3. The CDR3 contains 14 residues. Germline V CDR1 and CDR2: LNHDA, SQIVND (reference sequence). The CDR3 is CASRGQGRTGELFF. CDR3 DNA sequence: TGTGCCAGTAGGGGACAGGGGCGGACCGGGGAGCTGTTTTTT.

There are many counts of this clonotype. The V gene is TRBV10-3, the J gene TRBJ2-1; D is uncertain. The CDR3 loop spans 13 amino acids. V was shortened by 6 bases and J by 7 bases, with 13 bases between the two germline ends. Germline V gene sequence: CDR1 ENHRY, CDR2 SYGVKD. CDR3 sequence reads: CAISANLENEQFF. DNA for the CDR3: TGTGCCATCAGCGCTAACTTAGAAAATGAGCAGTTCTTC.

This clonotype was detected ten times or more. The chain is built from TRBV28 and TRBJ2-7; D call uncertain. Trimming shortened V by 8 bases and J by 2 bases, and 13 bases separated the two germline ends. Germline loops: CDR1 MDHEN, CDR2 SYDVKM. The CDR3 has 13 residues. The chain's CDR3 is CASAEVLPYEQYF. For the CDR3, the DNA is TGTGCCAGCGCGGAAGTCTTACCCTACGAGCAGTACTTC.

This clonotype came up many times. The chain is built from TRBV24-1 and TRBJ2-1, with unresolved D. The CDR3 length is 16 residues. Trimming removed 4 bases at V and 2 bases at J, with 14 bases between. Germline CDR1 KGHDR, CDR2 SFDVKD. The CDR3 protein is CATSDPVAPTYNEQFF. Written as DNA, the CDR3 is TGTGCCACCAGTGACCCTGTCGCACCCACCTACAATGAGCAGTTCTTC.

This clonotype was seen a few times. The chain couples TRBV9 to TRBJ1-1; D may be TRBD1 (5 bases). V was trimmed by 0 bases and J by 1 base, leaving 7 bases between them. The CDR3 covers 14 residues. Per the germline V gene, CDR1 is SGDLS and CDR2 is YYNGEE. The CDR3 protein is CASSVAQGNTEAFF. The CDR3 DNA sequence: TGTGCCAGCAGCGTAGCCCAGGGGAACACTGAAGCTTTCTTT.

At least ten counts were recorded for this clonotype. The V and J genes are TRBV4-1 and TRBJ2-3, with D perhaps assigned TRBD1 or TRBD2 (5 bases each). The CDR3 is 15 residues long. Germline assignment: CDR1 MGHRA and CDR2 YSYEKL. Trimming cost V 0 bases and J 6 bases, with 13 bases left between them. The CDR3 nucleotides are TGCGCCAGCAGCCAAGAGGGGCCGACGGGGGATACGCAGTATTTT. It is translated as CASSQEGPTGDTQYF.

At least ten counts were recorded for this clonotype. The chain joins TRBV28 to TRBJ2-4; D gene ambiguous. CDR1 is MDHEN and CDR2 is SYDVKM in the germline V gene. Trimming pared 4 bases from V and 6 bases from J, leaving 13 bases between. The CDR3 extends over 14 amino acids. CDR3 sequence (DNA): TGTGCCAGCAGTTCCCCGCCCCCGGGAAACATTCAGTACTTC. The encoded protein is CASSSPPPGNIQYF. The full variable domain, completed using reference TRBV28 and TRBJ2-4, is DVKVTQSSRYLVKRTGEKVFLECVQDMDHENMFWYRQDPGLGLRLIYFSYDVKMKEKGDIPEGYSVSREKKERFSLILESASTNQTSMYLCASSSPPPGNIQYFGAGTRLSVL.

This chain connects TRBV18 to TRBJ2-3, with D perhaps matching TRBD1 or TRBD2 (5 bases each). CDR1 KGHSH and CDR2 LQKENI come from the germline V gene. V dropped 3 bases and J dropped 3 bases, with 13 bases sitting between them. The CDR3 has 15 residues. Here the CDR3 reads CASSPPRWGTDTQYF. CDR3 DNA sequence: TGTGCCAGCTCACCCCCCAGGTGGGGGACAGATACGCAGTATTTT.

There are many counts of this clonotype. The J gene is TRBJ2-6, the V gene TRBV28; TRBD1 might be the D (5 bases). CDR1 and CDR2 (germline): MDHEN, SYDVKM. Trimming removed 7 bases from V and 4 bases from J, with 14 bases in between. This CDR3 spans 15 amino acids. The DNA for the CDR3 is TGTGCCAGCACTTTTCAGGGCTCCGGGGCCAACGTCCTGACTTTC. Amino acids: CASTFQGSGANVLTF.

The chain has TRBV6-1 and TRBJ1-5; D is unresolved. Trimming shortened V by 5 bases and J by 7 bases, and 15 bases separated the two germline ends. The germline CDR1 and CDR2 sequences are MNHNS and SASEGT. The CDR3 is 14 amino acids. The DNA of the CDR3 is TGTGCCAGCAGTCCCCCAAGCTCGGGCCAGCCCCAGCATTTT. Protein: CASSPPSSGQPQHF.

Ten or more counts support this clonotype. This chain joins TRBV24-1 and TRBJ1-6; D is ambiguous. The CDR3 is 11 amino acids. Germline loops: CDR1 KGHDR, CDR2 SFDVKD. In nucleotides, the CDR3 is TGTGCAAAGGTGTATAATTCACCCCTCCACTTT. This gives the protein CAKVYNSPLHF.

Concerning this clonotype: Possible read error: a much larger clone is one base away. The genes are TRBV6-5 and TRBJ1-3; the D is unclear. There are 14 residues in the CDR3. The V and J ends lost 4 bases and 4 bases respectively, with 11 bases between them. Germline loops: CDR1 MNHEY, CDR2 SVGAGI. This chain's CDR3 is CASSSERIGNTIYF. Written as DNA, the CDR3 is TGTGCCAGCAGTTCGGAGAGAATAGGAAACACCATATATTTT.

This clonotype was found many times. This chain joins TRBV5-5 and TRBJ2-7, with D perhaps matching TRBD2 (6 bases). Trimming cost V 0 bases and J 2 bases, with 9 bases left between them. The CDR3 extends over 14 amino acids. Germline V lookup: CDR1 SGHKS, CDR2 YYEKEE (reference sequence). CDR3 in amino acids: CASSLERGTYEQYF. CDR3 nucleotides: TGTGCCAGCAGCTTGGAACGGGGGACCTACGAGCAGTACTTC.

This clonotype appeared many times. The J gene is TRBJ2-1, the V gene TRBV27; maybe TRBD1 (5 bases). The CDR3 is 13 amino acids. From germline, CDR1 is MNHEY and CDR2 SMNVEV (reference sequence). Trimming shortened V by 8 bases and J by 1 base, and 9 bases separated the two germline ends. The CDR3 sequence is CASQRTSYNEQFF. As DNA, the CDR3 is TGTGCCAGCCAAAGGACATCCTACAATGAGCAGTTCTTC.